One sample yielded the 23 T cell receptor beta chains listed below, sequenced in a study of blood T cells in healthy people across ages. A J-beta primer mix and a sample-barcoded 5' primer were used in a second PCR of about 6 to 12 cycles. TCRdb called the 5' RACE reads again in MiXCR, with one record for every CDR3 protein. There are 750,000 to 950,000 distinct CDR3 sequences in the sample; about 53% occur only once, and around 40% lies in the top ten. Sequencing was done on a sample of blood. The origin of the receptors is a man at least 80 years old in good health.

Only a few counts were recorded for this clonotype. The chain employs TRBV7-2 and TRBJ2-5; a possible D gene is TRBD2 (5 bases). Germline V gene lookup returns CDR1 SGHTA and CDR2 FQGNSA. The ends were cut back, 1 base at V and 3 bases at J, with 9 bases in the middle. This CDR3 region has 14 residues. The CDR3 DNA reads as TGTGCCAGCAGCTTAGTCGCGGGTGAAGAGACCCAGTACTTC. It is translated as CASSLVAGEETQYF.

The rearrangement uses TRBV4-2 and TRBJ2-5; weak D call: TRBD1 (5 bases). Per germline, CDR1 LGHNA and CDR2 YNFKEQ. The CDR3 has 11 amino acids. V was trimmed by 7 bases and J by 7 bases, leaving 10 bases between them. CDR3 in DNA: TGTGCCAGCACCTCAGGGTGGACCCAGTACTTC. Residues: CASTSGWTQYF.

A few counts support this clonotype. The chain joins TRBV28 to TRBJ2-7; 13 nucleotides match TRBD2. V lost 7 bases to trimming and J lost 6 bases; unmatched junction nucleotides: 6. This CDR3 contains 14 residues. Germline lookup yields CDR1 MDHEN and CDR2 SYDVKM. CDR3 protein: CASTRTSGGSEQYF. The CDR3 nucleotides read TGTGCCAGCACCCGGACTAGCGGGGGCTCCGAGCAGTACTTC.

The rearrangement uses TRBV3-1 and TRBJ2-1; 7 bases map to TRBD1. This CDR3 contains 16 residues. Trimming cost V 4 bases and J 5 bases; bases outside gene matches: 11. Germline CDR1 reads LGHDT; CDR2 reads YNNKEL (reference sequence). DNA for the CDR3: TGTGCCAGCAGCCCTGGGACAGCCAGGCGAAACAATGAGCAGTTCTTC. Its protein product is CASSPGTARRNNEQFF.

This rearrangement joins TRBV5-1 to TRBJ1-1; D is uncertain. Trimming took off 1 base at V and 7 bases at J, with 11 bases between the two ends. The CDR3 has 13 residues. Germline CDR1 SGHRS, CDR2 YFSETQ. In DNA form, the CDR3 reads TGCGCCAGCAGCTTGAATAGGGAAAGTGAAGCTTTCTTT. Residues: CASSLNRESEAFF.

The chain employs TRBV7-9 and TRBJ2-5, with 8 bases aligning to TRBD2. V lost 3 bases, J lost 1 base, and 7 bases stayed unmatched. Per germline, CDR1 SEHNR and CDR2 FQNEAQ (reference sequence). The CDR3 loop spans 16 amino acids. The CDR3 coding sequence is TGTGCCAGCAGCTTTCGGGAACTAGCGGCCCAAGAGACCCAGTACTTC. This codes for CASSFRELAAQETQYF.

This clonotype was counted only a few times. The V gene is TRBV4-2, the J gene TRBJ2-1, with 14 nucleotides matching TRBD2. From germline, CDR1 is LGHNA and CDR2 YNFKEQ. J lost 2 bases, V lost 3 bases, and 6 bases had no gene match. The CDR3 has 18 residues. CDR3 sequence (DNA): TGTGCCAGCAGCCAGCCGACTAGCGGGAGGGCCACCTACAATGAGCAGTTCTTC. It specifies CASSQPTSGRATYNEQFF.

This clonotype was recorded once. The V call is TRBV21-1, the J call TRBJ2-7. TRBV21-1 is termed a pseudogene. This CDR3 spans 14 amino acids. Written as DNA, the CDR3 is TGTGCCAGCAGCAAAGCCCTCGTGACTTACGAGCAGTACTTC. It is translated as CASSKALVTYEQYF.

This chain connects TRBV24-1 to TRBJ2-1; 11 bases map to TRBD2. The J call may be in error: the DNA end matches TRBJ2-7 better. The CDR3 is 17 amino acids. Germline lookup yields CDR1 KGHDR and CDR2 SFDVKD. CDR3 in amino acids: CATSGTSGSRSYNEQYF. The CDR3 nucleotides read TGTGCCACCAGTGGGACTAGCGGGTCCCGCTCCTACAATGAGCAGTACTTC.

The chain uses TRBV12-3 or TRBV12-4 and TRBJ2-7, with D possibly matching TRBD1 (6 bases). V was trimmed by 5 bases and J by 1 base, leaving 18 bases between them. CDR3 length: 16 residues. The DNA of the CDR3 is TGTGCCAGCAGTCCGGGACAACGAGTCTCTTCCTACGAGCAGTACTTC. Translation: CASSPGQRVSSYEQYF.

This clonotype was seen only a few times. The chain joins TRBV20-1 to TRBJ1-2, with a weak D call TRBD1 (6 bases). V lost 1 base and J lost 13, with 13 bases in between. Germline V gene sequence: CDR1 DFQATT, CDR2 SNEGSKA (reference sequence). This CDR3 comprises 11 residues. In nucleotides, the CDR3 is TGCAGTGCTAGAGCCGGGGAACAGGGCACCTTC. It specifies CSARAGEQGTF.

The CDR3 here is CASKPGLAYTGELFF. CDR3 DNA: TGTGCCAGCAAACCGGGACTAGCTTACACCGGGGAGCTGTTTTTT. The chain has TRBV12-3 or TRBV12-4 and TRBJ2-2, with 9 bases aligning to TRBD2. This CDR3 has 15 residues. Trimming removed 7 bases from V and 3 bases from J; junction bases left unmatched: 6.

The rearrangement joins TRBV14 to TRBJ2-3; D is undetermined. The CDR3 has 13 amino acids. Germline loops: CDR1 SGHDN, CDR2 FVKESK. V was clipped by 4 bases and J by 9 bases, with 14 bases between them. Here the CDR3 reads CASSRNFQETQYF. The CDR3 DNA reads as TGTGCCAGCAGCCGAAATTTCCAGGAAACGCAGTATTTT.

The V and J genes are TRBV28 and TRBJ2-7; 7 nucleotides match TRBD1. The J call is in doubt because the DNA end fits TRBJ2-5 better. Germline V gene lookup returns CDR1 MDHEN and CDR2 SYDVKM. The CDR3 consists of 15 residues. CDR3 coding DNA: TGTGCCAGCAGTCAAGTGAAAACAGGGGAGGAGACCCAGTACTTC. Amino acid sequence: CASSQVKTGEETQYF.

The rearrangement uses TRBV29-1 and TRBJ1-1, with D possibly TRBD1 on 6 matching bases. From germline, CDR1 is SQVTM and CDR2 ANQGSEA. This CDR3 is built from 12 residues. The V end lost 3 bases, the J end lost 4 bases, and 9 bases lay between the germline ends. CDR3 region: CSVDDRSTEAFF. CDR3 nucleotides: TGCAGCGTTGACGACAGGTCCACTGAAGCTTTCTTT.

On this clonotype: At one end, the junction sequence differs from germline, possibly due to a read error. V and J are TRBV10-3 and TRBJ2-1; 8 bases align to TRBD1. CDR3 length: 15 amino acids. Germline V gives CDR1 ENHRY, CDR2 SYGVKD. The CDR3 DNA follows: TGTGCCACCAGTGACAGACAGGGGTCCTACAATGAGCAGTTCTTC. This codes for CATSDRQGSYNEQFF.

Only a few counts were recorded for this clonotype. The chain employs TRBV10-3 and TRBJ2-1; TRBD2 matches 7 bases. This CDR3 has 18 residues. V shed 4 bases, J shed 0 bases, and the junction held 12 bases outside the gene matches. CDR1 is ENHRY, CDR2 SYGVKD, per germline. CDR3 coding DNA: TGTGCCATCAGTGGGTCGAGCGGGGCGCCTATCTCCTACAATGAGCAGTTCTTC. This codes for CAISGSSGAPISYNEQFF.

The chain has TRBV2 and TRBJ2-3; D may be TRBD2 (5 bases). Trimming pared 6 bases from V and 5 bases from J, leaving 18 bases between. The CDR3 is 15 amino acids. Germline CDR1 SNHLY, CDR2 FYNNEI. This chain's CDR3 is CASSRGRAEVDTQYF. CDR3 in DNA: TGTGCCAGCAGCCGCGGAAGGGCGGAGGTAGATACGCAGTATTTT.

V and J are TRBV24-1 and TRBJ1-5; D ambiguous. Germline-derived CDR1 and CDR2 are KGHDR and SFDVKD. The V end lost 7 bases, the J end lost 1 base, and 4 bases lay between the germline ends. The CDR3 length is 12 residues. The CDR3 sequence: CATSRSNQPQHF. The CDR3 nucleotides are TGTGCCACCAGCAGGAGCAATCAGCCCCAGCATTTT.

The rearrangement links TRBV6-2 or TRBV6-3 to TRBJ2-5; 8 bases match TRBD2. V lost 7 bases and J lost 11; bases outside the gene matches: 18. CDR1 MNHEY and CDR2 SVGEGT come from the germline V gene. This CDR3 comprises 15 residues. The CDR3 coding sequence is TGTGCCAGCACCAAACCAGCGGGAGTAGTAGGGGAGCAGTACTTC. Translation gives CASTKPAGVVGEQYF.

This clonotype was seen a few times. V is TRBV6-1 and J is TRBJ2-5; weak D call: TRBD2 (6 bases). Trimming took 4 bases from V and 4 from J, leaving 19 bases between them. There are 16 residues in the CDR3. Germline CDR1 reads MNHNS; CDR2 reads SASEGT. In nucleotides, the CDR3 is TGTGCCAGCAGTGCCCCTCGCGGGGCCACCCGAGAGACCCAGTACTTC. Translated: CASSAPRGATRETQYF.

This clonotype turned up a few times. CDR3 coding DNA: TGTGCCAGCAGTCGACGTTACGAGCAGTACTTC. It specifies CASSRRYEQYF. The chain joins TRBV6-6 to TRBJ2-5; no firm D call. The DNA end lines up better with TRBJ2-7; the J call may be wrong. Germline CDR1 reads MNHNY; CDR2 reads SVGAGI (reference sequence). The CDR3 is 11 amino acids.

J is TRBJ2-1 and V is TRBV10-3; maybe TRBD2 (6 bases). The CDR3 runs to 13 residues. Trimming pared 11 bases from V and 5 bases from J, leaving 16 bases between. Germline V gene sequence: CDR1 ENHRY, CDR2 SYGVKD. The CDR3 spells CAVYGGKNNEQFF. In DNA, the CDR3 is TGTGCCGTCTACGGCGGGAAGAACAATGAGCAGTTCTTC.